The 7 T cell receptor beta chains listed next were all sequenced from one sample in a study of blood T cell repertoires in COVID-19. The repertoire was sequenced with immunoSEQ multiplex PCR; TCRdb's copy has only in-frame clones and lacks some. Of 110,000 or so clones listed, around 86% are singletons. Sequenced sample: peripheral blood. The receptors derive from a woman in her 70s with acute or convalescent COVID-19.

V usage is TRBV3-1 (or the pseudogene TRBV3-2) and J usage is TRBJ2-3; D unresolved. This CDR3 is 16 amino acids long. Trimming cost V 1 base and J 1 base, with 12 bases left between them. Germline V gene lookup returns CDR1 LGHDT and CDR2 YNNKEL (reference sequence). The CDR3 coding sequence is TGTGCCAGCAGCCAAGGGCTCCCAAGCGGCACAGATACGCAGTATTTT. The encoded protein is CASSQGLPSGTDTQYF.

V is TRBV6-5 and J is TRBJ1-1; TRBD1 might be the D (6 bases). Germline V gene lookup returns CDR1 MNHEY and CDR2 SVGAGI. The CDR3 contains 15 residues. V was shortened by 5 bases and J by 4 bases, with 17 bases between the two germline ends. CDR3 amino acids: CASSLNRDGITEAFF. The CDR3 region has the DNA TGTGCCAGCAGTCTAAACAGGGATGGGATCACTGAAGCTTTCTTT.

This clone appeared once. The rearrangement uses TRBV6-6 and TRBJ2-5; tentative D call: TRBD1 (6 bases). V gave up 4 bases and J gave up 3 bases, with 18 bases separating them. Germline V CDR1 and CDR2: MNHNY, SVGAGI (reference sequence). The length of the CDR3 is 16 residues. The CDR3 DNA follows: TGTGCCAGCAGTTCCCCCCTCGGGACACCTAAAGAGACCCAGTACTTC. This codes for CASSSPLGTPKETQYF.

The J gene is TRBJ2-7, the V gene TRBV13, with 7 bases lining up with TRBD1. V trimming: 3 bases; J trimming: 3 bases; junction bases outside the gene matches: 2. This CDR3 comprises 13 residues. CDR1 and CDR2 (germline): PRHDT, FYEKMQ (reference sequence). This chain's CDR3 is CASSLQGVYEQYV. The CDR3 region has the DNA TGTGCCAGCAGCTTGCAGGGGGTCTACGAGCAGTACGTC.

This chain links TRBV7-9 with TRBJ1-2, with 7 bases lining up with TRBD1. Germline CDR1 and CDR2: SEHNR and FQNEAQ (reference sequence). The CDR3 length is 16 residues. Trimming at V came to 5 bases and at J to 0 bases, leaving 9 bases not matched to a gene. The CDR3 coding sequence is TGTGCCAGCAGCGTCGGACAGGCCGGGACTAACTATGGCTACACCTTC. It specifies CASSVGQAGTNYGYTF.

V gene TRBV18 combines with J gene TRBJ1-3; D not resolved. V was clipped by 6 bases and J by 0 bases, with 12 bases between them. The CDR3 contains 15 residues. CDR1 and CDR2 from the germline V gene are KGHSH and LQKENI. The chain's CDR3 is CASSTAATSGNTIYF. For the CDR3, the DNA is TGTGCCAGCTCGACGGCAGCGACCTCTGGAAACACCATATATTTT.

V and J are TRBV28 and TRBJ2-1; no firm D call. The V end was cut by 8 bases, the J end by 0 bases, with 11 bases between. The V gene's germline CDR1 is MDHEN and CDR2 SYDVKM. CDR3 length: 14 amino acids. In DNA, the CDR3 is TGTGCCAGCTCCCTCTTCGGCTCCTACAATGAGCAGTTCTTC. Translation gives CASSLFGSYNEQFF.